These 14 T cell receptor beta chains share one sample of origin, sequenced in a study of shared clonotypes between healthy human individuals. Profiled with immunoSEQ multiplex PCR; TCRdb holds only in-frame clones, not every one. Among about 820,000 clones listed, almost 95% were seen once. The naive CD8 fraction comprised CD45RO-negative cells positively selected for CCR7 and excluded terminally differentiated effector memory CD45RA+ cells. The sequenced sample was naive CD8+ T cells sorted from blood. These receptors were collected from a man in his thirties or forties in good health.

The chain links TRBV6-1 to TRBJ2-5, with D hard to call. This CDR3 has 13 amino acids. The germline gives CDR1 MNHNS, CDR2 SASEGT. Trimming removed 6 bases at V and 9 bases at J, with 17 bases between. CDR3 nucleotide sequence: TGTGCCAGCAGCGACGGGCGCAATTCAGCCCAGTACTTC. Protein: CASSDGRNSAQYF.

The chain carries TRBV4-3 and TRBJ2-7; the D gene is possibly TRBD2 (5 bases). V dropped 4 bases and J dropped 0 bases, with 10 bases sitting between them. The CDR3 has 14 residues. The germline V gene has CDR1 LGHNA and CDR2 YSLEER. The CDR3, as DNA: TGCGCCAGCAGCCCCTTAGGGAGCTCCTACGAGCAGTACTTC. This encodes CASSPLGSSYEQYF.

The genes are TRBV27 and TRBJ1-1; possibly TRBD1 for D (5 bases). The CDR3 is 17 amino acids. Trimming took off 4 bases at V and 1 base at J, with 19 bases between the two ends. Germline loops: CDR1 MNHEY, CDR2 SMNVEV (reference sequence). CDR3 in amino acids: CASSSPARGGTNTEAFF. CDR3 in DNA: TGTGCCAGCAGTTCCCCCGCGCGGGGGGGTACGAACACTGAAGCTTTCTTT.

The chain uses TRBV9 and TRBJ2-3; D unresolved. This CDR3 is built from 14 residues. Germline V lookup: CDR1 SGDLS, CDR2 YYNGEE. The V and J ends lost 0 bases and 2 bases respectively, with 7 bases between them. The CDR3 sequence: CASSVDSVTDTQYF. The CDR3 nucleotides are TGTGCCAGCAGCGTAGATTCCGTCACAGATACGCAGTATTTT.

The chain combines TRBV5-1 with TRBJ1-2, with D tentatively TRBD1 (5 bases). With 5 bases removed from V and 3 bases from J, the gap between germline ends came to 11 bases. The CDR3 loop spans 13 amino acids. Germline V gives CDR1 SGHRS, CDR2 YFSETQ. CDR3 amino acids: CASRPTVDYGYTF. In DNA, the CDR3 is TGCGCCAGCAGACCGACAGTAGACTATGGCTACACCTTC.

V usage is TRBV6-5 and J usage is TRBJ1-1, with D possibly TRBD1 on 5 matching bases. The germline V gene has CDR1 MNHEY and CDR2 SVGAGI. CDR3 length: 14 residues. V was shortened by 1 base and J by 6 bases, with 12 bases between the two germline ends. The CDR3 reads CASSYFSGDAEAFF. Written as DNA, the CDR3 is TGTGCCAGCAGTTACTTCTCGGGGGATGCTGAAGCTTTCTTT.

The chain links TRBV5-4 to TRBJ1-1, with D possibly being TRBD1 (5 bases). CDR1 SGHNT and CDR2 YYREEE come from the germline V gene (reference sequence). The CDR3 covers 12 residues. V gave up 3 bases and J gave up 7 bases, with 10 bases separating them. The CDR3 DNA reads TGTGCCAGCAGCTACGGGGCCTTTGAAGCTTTCTTT. Translation gives CASSYGAFEAFF.

V is TRBV6-1 and J is TRBJ2-5; either TRBD1 or TRBD2 may fit D (5 bases each). Trimming took 11 bases from V and 4 from J, leaving 11 bases between them. Germline V gene sequence: CDR1 MNHNS, CDR2 SASEGT. CDR3 size: 11 residues. CDR3 nucleotides: TGTGCCGGCCGGGACCGAGAGACCCAGTACTTC. It yields the protein CAGRDRETQYF.

CDR3: CASSLFLNPGPSKARSYEQYF. Written as DNA, the CDR3 is TGTGCCAGCAGCCTATTTTTGAATCCGGGACCCTCTAAAGCTAGGTCCTACGAGCAGTACTTC. The chain recombines TRBV7-8 with TRBJ2-7; tentatively, D is TRBD1 or TRBD2 (5 bases each). CDR3 length: 21 amino acids. V was trimmed by 5 bases and J by 1 base, leaving 33 bases between them. Germline CDR1 and CDR2: SGHVS and FQNEAQ.

This CDR3 reads CASSIVPGLAGGRGDEQFF. In nucleotides, the CDR3 is TGTGCCAGTAGTATCGTCCCGGGACTAGCGGGAGGGCGGGGCGATGAGCAGTTCTTC. The chain carries TRBV19 and TRBJ2-1; 16 bases line up with TRBD2. The CDR3 is 19 amino acids. CDR1 is LNHDA, CDR2 SQIVND, per germline (reference sequence). V shed 3 bases and J 8 bases; nucleotides not matched to a gene: 13.

This chain uses TRBV28 with TRBJ2-2; TRBD2 matches at 8 bases. The V segment lost 6 bases and the J segment 6 bases; nucleotides outside the gene matches: 6. CDR3 length equals 14 residues. Germline-derived CDR1 and CDR2 are MDHEN and SYDVKM. The CDR3 sequence: CASSGEREPGELFF. In DNA form, the CDR3 reads TGTGCCAGCAGCGGAGAGCGGGAGCCCGGGGAGCTGTTTTTT.

DNA for the CDR3: TGTGCCAGCAGCCAAGATGTCGGCGTATCCTACAATGAGCAGTTCTTC. It is translated as CASSQDVGVSYNEQFF. The V and J genes are TRBV14 and TRBJ2-1; D remains ambiguous. The CDR3 contains 16 residues. V lost 0 bases and J 1 base, leaving 10 bases between the germline ends. The germline gives CDR1 SGHDN, CDR2 FVKESK. The whole variable domain, filled in from reference TRBV14 and TRBJ2-1, reads EAGVTQFPSHSVIEKGQTVTLRCDPISGHDNLYWYRRVMGKEIKFLLHFVKESKQDESGMPNNRFLAERTGGTYSTLKVQPAELEDSGVYFCASSQDVGVSYNEQFFGPGTRLTVL.

J is TRBJ2-1 and V is TRBV27; no definite D call. Trimming stripped 5 bases from V and 10 bases from J, with 15 bases between. This CDR3 region has 13 residues. Looked up from germline, CDR1 is MNHEY and CDR2 is SMNVEV (reference sequence). CDR3 in DNA: TGTGCCAGCAGTCTGCCATCTAACGGGGAGCAGTTCTTC. This encodes CASSLPSNGEQFF.

The rearrangement joins TRBV29-1 to TRBJ2-1; 11 nucleotides match TRBD2. Germline V CDR1 and CDR2: SQVTM, ANQGSEA. This CDR3 comprises 15 residues. J lost 8 bases, V lost 2 bases, and 8 bases had no gene match. CDR3 sequence reads: CSVELGTSGSYEQFF. CDR3 in DNA: TGCAGCGTTGAATTAGGTACTAGCGGGAGTTATGAGCAGTTCTTC.